One and the same sample provided the 15 T cell receptor beta chains below, sequenced in a study of cytomegalovirus exposure and HLA in healthy donors. PCR was performed using 60 Vbeta and 13 Jbeta primers. This table comes from immunoSEQ multiplex PCR, and its TCRdb copy is limited to in-frame clones, with some not included. Here the sample spans about 140,000 clones, roughly 80% being singletons. Sequences were obtained from PBMCs. These receptors all stem from a female donor in good health and CMV-seronegative.

The J gene is TRBJ2-4, the V gene TRBV11-3, with TRBD2 identical over 7 bases. This CDR3 comprises 13 residues. The V gene end was trimmed by 5 bases and the J gene end by 7 bases; junction bases not matched to a gene: 5. Germline CDR1 and CDR2: SGHNT and YENEEA. CDR3 nucleotide sequence: TGTGCCAGCAGCCACCGGGGGGAGAACATTCAGTACTTC. Residues: CASSHRGENIQYF.

Only a few counts were recorded for this clone. The genes are TRBV7-2 and TRBJ1-1; D remains ambiguous. V was cut by 1 base and J by 10 bases, with 13 bases left in between. The germline CDR1 and CDR2 sequences are SGHTA and FQGNSA. CDR3 length: 13 residues. CDR3: CASSLDLKIRAFF. CDR3 nucleotide sequence: TGTGCCAGCAGCTTAGATTTGAAGATCAGAGCTTTCTTT. Based on the CDR3 plus reference TRBV7-2 and TRBJ1-1, the full variable domain is GAGVSQSPSNKVTEKGKDVELRCDPISGHTALYWYRQSLGQGLEFLIYFQGNSAPDKSGLPSDRFSAERTGGSVSTLTIQRTQQEDSAVYLCASSLDLKIRAFFGQGTRLTVV.

This chain links TRBV30 with TRBJ1-1; D unresolved. The CDR3 runs 12 residues. V was shortened by 5 bases and J by 2 bases, with 9 bases between the two germline ends. Germline CDR1 reads GTSNPN; CDR2 reads SVGIG (reference sequence). CDR3 sequence: CAWSRTNTEAFF. The CDR3 DNA sequence: TGTGCCTGGTCCAGAACAAACACTGAAGCTTTCTTT.

The chain recombines TRBV6-5 with TRBJ1-1; D might be TRBD1 (6 bases). Per germline, CDR1 MNHEY and CDR2 SVGAGI. The CDR3 has 14 residues. V dropped 6 bases and J dropped 7 bases, with 18 bases sitting between them. The CDR3 spells CASSPGPRGGEAFF. The CDR3 DNA sequence: TGTGCCAGCAGCCCGGGACCCCGAGGGGGTGAAGCTTTCTTT.

J is TRBJ2-3 and V is TRBV6-1; 11 bases match TRBD2. Per germline, CDR1 MNHNS and CDR2 SASEGT. Germline trimming cut 3 bases from V and 4 bases from J; bases unmatched to any gene: 3. The length of the CDR3 is 15 residues. The CDR3 DNA sequence: TGTGCCAGCAGTGAGACTAGCGGGACGGCAGATACGCAGTATTTT. This gives the protein CASSETSGTADTQYF.

The CDR3 spells CASRDRDTEAFF. The CDR3 bases are TGTGCCAGCAGAGACAGGGACACTGAAGCTTTCTTT. The chain has TRBV27 and TRBJ1-1, with 7 bases that match TRBD1. Per germline, CDR1 MNHEY and CDR2 SMNVEV (reference sequence). The CDR3 contains 12 residues. Trimming removed 6 bases from V and 3 bases from J; junction bases left unmatched: 1.

V gene TRBV29-1 combines with J gene TRBJ1-1; possible D gene TRBD1, 6 bases. Germline CDR1 reads SQVTM; CDR2 reads ANQGSEA. The CDR3 runs to 11 residues. Trimming cost V 6 bases and J 7 bases, with 12 bases left between them. CDR3 sequence (DNA): TGCAGCGTAGGACAGTCCGTTGAAGCTTTCTTT. It codes for CSVGQSVEAFF. Full variable domain (rest looked up from reference TRBV29-1 and TRBJ1-1): SAVISQKPSRDICQRGTSLTIQCQVDSQVTMMFWYRQQPGQSLTLIATANQGSEATYESGFVIDKFPISRPNLTFSTLTVSNMSPEDSSIYLCSVGQSVEAFFGQGTRLTVV.

The rearrangement links TRBV27 to TRBJ1-2; 10 nucleotides match TRBD1. The germline V gene encodes CDR1 MNHEY and CDR2 SMNVEV (reference sequence). V gave up 4 bases and J gave up 3 bases; unmatched junction bases: 5. The CDR3 runs 15 residues. CDR3: CASSYTGTGDYGYTF. CDR3 bases: TGTGCCAGCAGTTACACCGGGACAGGGGACTATGGCTACACCTTC.

The V gene is TRBV27, the J gene TRBJ2-6; 7 bases are a match to TRBD2. Germline values: CDR1 MNHEY, CDR2 SMNVEV (reference sequence). Trimming at V came to 6 bases and at J to 3 bases, leaving 8 bases not matched to a gene. The CDR3 sequence is 16 residues long. The CDR3 reads CASRSWGGFGANVLTF. In DNA, the CDR3 is TGTGCCAGCAGGTCGTGGGGGGGATTTGGGGCCAACGTCCTGACTTTC.

The rearrangement uses TRBV6-1 and TRBJ1-5; D unresolved. The CDR3 totals 15 residues. Trimming stripped 2 bases from V and 4 bases from J, with 12 bases between. The germline V gene has CDR1 MNHNS and CDR2 SASEGT. CDR3 coding DNA: TGTGCCAGCAGTGAACGGTTTACAGTGAATCAGCCCCAGCATTTT. This gives the protein CASSERFTVNQPQHF.

The rearrangement links TRBV28 to TRBJ1-5; possible D gene TRBD1, 5 bases. The CDR3 sequence is 18 residues long. Germline CDR1 MDHEN, CDR2 SYDVKM. V lost 2 bases and J 0 bases, leaving 17 bases between the germline ends. In DNA form, the CDR3 reads TGTGCCAGCAGTTTAAAGTTAGGCAGGGACTATAGCAATCAGCCCCAGCATTTT. Translation gives CASSLKLGRDYSNQPQHF.

CDR3: CASSESGGRVDTQYF. The CDR3, as DNA: TGCGCCAGCAGTGAGTCCGGGGGAAGAGTAGATACGCAGTATTTT. This chain links TRBV10-2 with TRBJ2-3; D is possibly TRBD2 (6 bases). Germline assignment: CDR1 WSHSY and CDR2 SAAADI. The CDR3 sequence is 15 residues long. Trimming left V 0 bases short and J 5 bases short, with 12 bases between.

This chain joins TRBV2 and TRBJ2-7; D remains unclear. The germline V gene encodes CDR1 SNHLY and CDR2 FYNNEI. Trimming cost V 7 bases and J 0 bases, with 10 bases left between them. The CDR3 is 13 residues long. This CDR3 is CASIGGYSYEQYF. CDR3 coding DNA: TGTGCCAGCATAGGCGGTTACTCCTACGAGCAGTACTTC. Combining the CDR3 with reference TRBV2 and TRBJ2-7 gives the whole variable domain EPEVTQTPSHQVTQMGQEVILRCVPISNHLYFYWYRQILGQKVEFLVSFYNNEISEKSEIFDDQFSVERPDGSNFTLKIRSTKLEDSAMYFCASIGGYSYEQYFGPGTRLTVT.

J is TRBJ1-1 and V is TRBV6-5; D is unclear. CDR1 is MNHEY, CDR2 SVGAGI, per germline. The CDR3 totals 11 residues. Trimming took off 6 bases at V and 7 bases at J, with 9 bases between the two ends. CDR3 in amino acids: CASSDDYEAFF. In DNA, the CDR3 is TGTGCCAGCAGCGATGACTATGAAGCTTTCTTT.

J is TRBJ2-3 and V is TRBV28; D call uncertain. V lost 5 bases and J lost 6, with 12 bases in between. CDR3 length: 13 amino acids. Germline values: CDR1 MDHEN, CDR2 SYDVKM. CDR3 amino acids: CASSVLMEDTQYF. As DNA, the CDR3 is TGTGCCAGCAGTGTACTCATGGAGGATACGCAGTATTTT.